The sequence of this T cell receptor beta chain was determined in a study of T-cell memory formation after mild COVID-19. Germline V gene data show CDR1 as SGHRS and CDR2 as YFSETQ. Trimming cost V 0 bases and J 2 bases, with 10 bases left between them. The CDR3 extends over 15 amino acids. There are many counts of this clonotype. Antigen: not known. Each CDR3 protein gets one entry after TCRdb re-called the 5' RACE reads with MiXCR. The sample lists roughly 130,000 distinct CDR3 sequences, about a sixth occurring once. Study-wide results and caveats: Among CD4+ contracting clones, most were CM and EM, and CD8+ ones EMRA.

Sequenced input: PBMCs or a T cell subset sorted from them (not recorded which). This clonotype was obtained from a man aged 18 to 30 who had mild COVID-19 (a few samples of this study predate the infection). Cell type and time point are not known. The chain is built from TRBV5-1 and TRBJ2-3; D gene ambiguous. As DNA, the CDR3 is TGCGCCAGCAGCTTGGGACACCCTAACACAGATACGCAGTATTTT. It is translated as CASSLGHPNTDTQYF.